The sequence of this TCR beta chain was determined in a study of shared clonotypes between healthy human individuals. Study outcomes and limitations: Tissue TCR repertoires likely differ from these blood-only repertoires. In a handful of donors, 4.5% to 5.5% of naive CD4 clonotypes appeared in common.

Terminally differentiated effector memory CD45RA+ cells were excluded from the naive CD8 cells, which were CD45RO-negative and positively selected for CCR7. TCRdb keeps only in-frame clones here, not all; method: immunoSEQ multiplex PCR. The sample consists of about 2 million clones, about 95% of them appearing once. This clone was seen a few times. Antigen specificity is unknown. The same CDR3 arises from other DNA sequences in this sample as well. This CDR3 region has 14 residues. V lost 2 bases and J lost 0, with 5 bases in between. The germline V gene encodes CDR1 MNHEY and CDR2 SMNVEV (reference sequence).

V and J are TRBV27 and TRBJ1-3; no clear D. The receptor was isolated from a man younger than 35 in good health. The sequencing input was naive CD8+ T cells sorted from blood. The CDR3 DNA is TGTGCCAGCAGTTTAGGGGTCTCTGGAAACACCATATATTTT. This sequence encodes CASSLGVSGNTIYF.